This TCR beta chain was sequenced during a study of blood T cell repertoires in COVID-19. Across the study: COVID-19 samples from acute and convalescent phases originated in the United States, Italy and Spain. Sources were T cells, B-cell-depleted T cells, or PBMCs; the material itself was cDNA or gDNA.

This CDR3 contains 12 residues. Germline V gene data show CDR1 as KGHDR and CDR2 as SFDVKD. Trimming shortened V by 9 bases and J by 6 bases, and 14 bases separated the two germline ends. Original handling: Reference gene primer amplification gave estimated nucleated cell counts. TCRdb's table, derived via immunoSEQ multiplex PCR, lists solely in-frame clones and lacks some. V and J calls and clone size are given by that table; D and trimming were obtained from the DNA. Among a few hundred thousand clones listed, more than 70% were seen once. The TCR sequence derives from a woman aged 25 to 45 who had recovered from COVID-19. This chain joins TRBV24-1 and TRBJ2-7, with TRBD1 as a possible D gene (6 bases). The material sequenced was peripheral blood. CDR3 bases: TGTGCCACCGAGCAGGGGATATCCGAGCAGTACTTC. This translates into CATEQGISEQYF.